These 10 T cell receptor beta chains came from one sample sequenced in a study of siplizumab effects on memory and regulatory T cells. Clones were read by immunoSEQ multiplex PCR, and TCRdb kept only the in-frame ones, dropping some. The sample records roughly 100,000 clones, just over 90% being singletons. Sequencing was performed on CD4+ T cells sorted from blood. These receptors originate from a human donor in good health.

This chain joins TRBV6-6 and TRBJ2-7; 11 positions agree with TRBD2. This CDR3 has 14 amino acids. Germline V gene sequence: CDR1 MNHNY, CDR2 SVGAGI (reference sequence). The ends lost 10 bases at V and 3 bases at J; junction bases unmatched: 8. The CDR3 protein is CANPQTSGIYEQYF. Written as DNA, the CDR3 is TGTGCCAACCCCCAGACTAGCGGGATCTACGAGCAGTACTTC.

This sequence joins TRBV7-9 and TRBJ1-4; 11 bases fit TRBD1. With V trimmed by 4 bases and J by 0 bases, 10 bases remained unmatched. The CDR3 sequence is 19 residues long. Germline lookup yields CDR1 SEHNR and CDR2 FQNEAQ (reference sequence). The CDR3 sequence is CASSWARGTGGATNEKLFF. The CDR3 DNA sequence: TGTGCCAGCAGCTGGGCCCGAGGGACAGGGGGTGCAACTAATGAAAAACTGTTTTTT.

The chain carries TRBV14 and TRBJ1-2; tentatively, D is TRBD1 (6 bases). V was clipped by 6 bases and J by 7 bases, with 15 bases between them. This CDR3 is 13 amino acids long. Germline assignment: CDR1 SGHDN and CDR2 FVKESK. CDR3 sequence reads: CASRLTGISGYTF. The DNA of the CDR3 is TGTGCCAGCAGACTAACAGGGATAAGTGGCTACACCTTC.

This clone was picked up a small number of times. In the same sample, other DNA sequences code for this CDR3. This chain uses TRBV30 with TRBJ1-3; D is undetermined. The CDR3 sequence is 11 residues long. Germline loops: CDR1 GTSNPN, CDR2 SVGIG (reference sequence). V lost 1 base, J lost 4 bases, and 2 bases lay in between. The CDR3 bases are TGTGCCTGGAGTGGAGGAAACACCATATATTTT. Protein: CAWSGGNTIYF. Based on the CDR3 plus reference TRBV30 and TRBJ1-3, the full variable domain is SQTIHQWPATLVQPVGSPLSLECTVEGTSNPNLYWYRQAAGRGLQLLFYSVGIGQISSEVPQNLSASRPQDRQFILSSKKLLLSDSGFYLCAWSGGNTIYFGEGSWLTVV.

The chain carries TRBV5-1 and TRBJ2-5; 8 bases line up with TRBD1. The CDR3 contains 15 residues. Germline V lookup: CDR1 SGHRS, CDR2 YFSETQ. The V gene end was trimmed by 0 bases and the J gene end by 4 bases; junction bases not matched to a gene: 5. CDR3 sequence reads: CASSLEGQGAETQYF. CDR3 coding DNA: TGCGCCAGCAGCTTGGAGGGGCAGGGGGCAGAGACCCAGTACTTC. Based on the CDR3 plus reference TRBV5-1 and TRBJ2-5, the full variable domain is KAGVTQTPRYLIKTRGQQVTLSCSPISGHRSVSWYQQTPGQGLQFLFEYFSETQRNKGNFPGRFSGRQFSNSRSEMNVSTLELGDSALYLCASSLEGQGAETQYFGPGTRLLVL.

V is TRBV7-3 and J is TRBJ2-1; tentatively, D is TRBD2 (5 bases). V was cut by 5 bases and J by 6 bases, with 17 bases left in between. This CDR3 comprises 15 residues. Germline lookup yields CDR1 SGHTA and CDR2 FQGTGA. The CDR3 DNA reads as TGTGCCAGCAGCCCACGTGCGGGTCGGAGCAATGAGCAGTTCTTC. Residues: CASSPRAGRSNEQFF.

The CDR3: CASSPPTSGRLNEQFF. In DNA, the CDR3 is TGTGCCAGCAGCCCCCCCACTAGCGGGAGGCTCAATGAGCAGTTCTTC. The chain employs TRBV7-2 and TRBJ2-1, with 12 bases lining up with TRBD2. Germline V CDR1 and CDR2: SGHTA, FQGNSA. CDR3 size: 16 residues. J lost 6 bases, V lost 5 bases, and 8 bases had no gene match.

The rearrangement uses TRBV6-1 and TRBJ1-5; D not certain. Trimming stripped 4 bases from V and 0 bases from J, with 7 bases between. Germline V gene data show CDR1 as MNHNS and CDR2 as SASEGT. This CDR3 is 14 amino acids long. CDR3 coding DNA: TGTGCCAGCAGTGTACACTTTAGCAATCAGCCCCAGCATTTT. Translation: CASSVHFSNQPQHF.

The CDR3 sequence is CASSLQASGAYEQYF. CDR3 sequence (DNA): TGTGCCAGCAGCTTACAGGCTAGCGGGGCCTACGAGCAGTACTTC. The rearrangement uses TRBV7-3 and TRBJ2-7, with 9 positions matching TRBD2. Losses at the gene ends were 2 bases for V and 2 bases for J; bases not matched to a gene: 4. Germline V CDR1 and CDR2: SGHTA, FQGTGA. CDR3 size: 15 residues.

This clone was picked up one time. J is TRBJ1-2 and V is TRBV11-2; 11 positions match TRBD1. J gave up 10 bases and V 5 bases, and 3 bases lay outside the gene matches. Germline V gene sequence: CDR1 SGHAT, CDR2 FQNNGV. The CDR3 is 12 amino acids. DNA of the CDR3: TGTGCCAGCAGCAAGGACAGGGGGCTCTACACCTTC. Translated: CASSKDRGLYTF.